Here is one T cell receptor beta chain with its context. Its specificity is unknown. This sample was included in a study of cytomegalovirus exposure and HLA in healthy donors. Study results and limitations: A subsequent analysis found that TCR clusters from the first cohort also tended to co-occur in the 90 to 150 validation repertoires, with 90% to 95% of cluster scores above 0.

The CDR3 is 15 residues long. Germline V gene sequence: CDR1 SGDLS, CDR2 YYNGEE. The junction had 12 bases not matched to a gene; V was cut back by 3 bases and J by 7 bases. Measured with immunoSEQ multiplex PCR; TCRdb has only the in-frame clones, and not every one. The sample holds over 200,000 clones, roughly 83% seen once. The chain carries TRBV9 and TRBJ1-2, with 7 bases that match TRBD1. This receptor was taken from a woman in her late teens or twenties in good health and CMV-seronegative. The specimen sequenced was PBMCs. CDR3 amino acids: CASSGPDRVKGGYTF. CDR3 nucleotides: TGTGCCAGCAGCGGGCCAGACAGGGTCAAGGGTGGCTACACCTTC.